This is a list of T cell receptor beta chains from one sample in a study of blood T cell repertoires in COVID-19. The assay was immunoSEQ multiplex PCR, and TCRdb's table has in-frame clones only and misses some. The sample lists fewer than 140,000 clones; more than 80% were seen once. Sequenced input: peripheral blood. The source is a woman aged 55-69 years with acute or convalescent COVID-19. Each CDR3 is given with its conserved first and last residue. Each record gives: CDR3 protein, CDR3 DNA, D gene, J gene, clone size, V gene. The D gene is left open where the match is weak. Clone sizes are given selectively: once, few, many, or a class where the clone is expanded.

CDR3aa: CASSFMALYRGTYGYTF
CDR3nt: TGTGCCAGCAGTTTTATGGCCCTTTACAGGGGGACCTATGGCTACACCTTC
d_gene: TRBD1
j_gene: TRBJ1-2
abundance: once
v_gene: TRBV28

CDR3aa: CSLTGTGPNEQFF
CDR3nt: TGCAGCCTCACCGGGACAGGCCCCAATGAGCAGTTCTTC
d_gene: TRBD1
j_gene: TRBJ2-1
abundance: .
v_gene: TRBV29-1

CDR3aa: CASRLLGTDTQYF
CDR3nt: TGTGCCAGCAGGTTACTAGGCACAGATACGCAGTATTTT
d_gene: .
j_gene: TRBJ2-3
abundance: .
v_gene: TRBV6-5

CDR3aa: CASSSPAGGGNTIYF
CDR3nt: TGTGCCAGCAGTTCCCCCGCAGGGGGTGGAAACACCATATATTTT
d_gene: TRBD1
j_gene: TRBJ1-3
abundance: .
v_gene: TRBV6-5

CDR3aa: CASSVGADGLSGNTIYF
CDR3nt: TGTGCCAGCAGCGTAGGGGCAGACGGCCTCTCTGGAAACACCATATATTTT
d_gene: .
j_gene: TRBJ1-3
abundance: once
v_gene: TRBV9

CDR3aa: CASSQEARGTGEQFF
CDR3nt: TGTGCCAGCAGCCAAGAGGCCAGGGGGACGGGTGAGCAGTTCTTC
d_gene: TRBD1
j_gene: TRBJ2-1
abundance: .
v_gene: TRBV4-2

CDR3aa: CASSKARTGLYEQYF
CDR3nt: TGTGCCAGCAGCAAAGCGAGGACAGGGCTCTACGAGCAGTACTTC
d_gene: .
j_gene: TRBJ2-7
abundance: .
v_gene: TRBV21-1

CDR3aa: CASSSGLAGGPGIGTQYF
CDR3nt: TGCGCCAGCAGCTCCGGACTAGCGGGGGGTCCGGGTATTGGGACCCAGTACTTC
d_gene: TRBD2
j_gene: TRBJ2-5
abundance: .
v_gene: TRBV5-1

CDR3aa: CAIQGSNQPQHF
CDR3nt: TGTGCCATCCAGGGGAGCAATCAGCCCCAGCATTTT
d_gene: .
j_gene: TRBJ1-5
abundance: .
v_gene: TRBV28

CDR3aa: CASSLGGGEHGYTF
CDR3nt: TGTGCCAGCAGCTTGGGTGGAGGGGAACATGGCTACACCTTC
d_gene: .
j_gene: TRBJ1-2
abundance: .
v_gene: TRBV5-5

CDR3aa: CASSQDHVRRNTEAFF
CDR3nt: TGCGCCAGCAGCCAAGATCATGTCAGGCGGAACACTGAAGCTTTCTTT
d_gene: .
j_gene: TRBJ1-1
abundance: .
v_gene: TRBV4-1

CDR3aa: CAWKAGRHPNQPQHF
CDR3nt: TGTGCCTGGAAGGCGGGCCGACACCCCAATCAGCCCCAGCATTTT
d_gene: .
j_gene: TRBJ1-5
abundance: .
v_gene: TRBV30

CDR3aa: CASSRAGTSGFLQYF
CDR3nt: TGTGCCAGCAGTCGAGCCGGGACTAGCGGTTTCTTGCAGTACTTC
d_gene: TRBD2
j_gene: TRBJ2-7
abundance: .
v_gene: TRBV27

CDR3aa: CASSLGLAGSTDTQYF
CDR3nt: TGCGCCAGCAGCTTAGGGCTAGCGGGGAGCACAGATACGCAGTATTTT
d_gene: TRBD2
j_gene: TRBJ2-3
abundance: .
v_gene: TRBV5-1

CDR3aa: CASSGPGGGSPLHF
CDR3nt: TGTGCCAGCAGTGGGCCAGGGGGAGGTTCACCCCTCCACTTT
d_gene: TRBD1
j_gene: TRBJ1-6
abundance: .
v_gene: TRBV2

CDR3aa: CASSPGQGRLGSNQPQHF
CDR3nt: TGTGCCAGCAGCCCCGGACAGGGTAGATTGGGCTCCAATCAGCCCCAGCATTTT
d_gene: TRBD1
j_gene: TRBJ1-5
abundance: few
v_gene: TRBV28

CDR3aa: CASSVGAGRDADTQYF
CDR3nt: TGTGCCAGCAGCGTAGGAGCGGGGAGGGATGCAGATACGCAGTATTTT
d_gene: TRBD2
j_gene: TRBJ2-3
abundance: .
v_gene: TRBV9

CDR3aa: CASSQSPRQSYGYTF
CDR3nt: TGCGCCAGCAGTCAATCGCCCCGACAGAGCTATGGCTACACCTTC
d_gene: .
j_gene: TRBJ1-2
abundance: .
v_gene: TRBV23-1

CDR3aa: CASTPGPGGSYEQYF
CDR3nt: TGCGCCAGCACCCCCGGGCCGGGCGGGAGCTACGAGCAGTACTTC
d_gene: TRBD2
j_gene: TRBJ2-7
abundance: .
v_gene: TRBV5-1

CDR3aa: CASSVPATNEKLFF
CDR3nt: TGTGCCAGCAGTGTCCCAGCAACTAATGAAAAACTGTTTTTT
d_gene: .
j_gene: TRBJ1-4
abundance: many
v_gene: TRBV25-1

CDR3aa: CASGLPGIPLGNEQFF
CDR3nt: TGTGCTAGTGGCTTGCCCGGGATCCCACTAGGCAATGAGCAGTTCTTC
d_gene: .
j_gene: TRBJ2-1
abundance: once
v_gene: TRBV12-5

CDR3aa: CASSRQRSGNTIYF
CDR3nt: TGTGCCAGTAGTCGACAGCGCTCTGGAAACACCATATATTTT
d_gene: .
j_gene: TRBJ1-3
abundance: .
v_gene: TRBV19

CDR3aa: CASSQDSGSRGYTF
CDR3nt: TGTGCCAGCAGCCAAGATTCAGGTTCCCGAGGCTACACCTTC
d_gene: .
j_gene: TRBJ1-2
abundance: .
v_gene: TRBV3-1/TRBV3-2

CDR3aa: CASRQNSYEQYF
CDR3nt: TGTGCCAGCAGACAGAATTCCTACGAGCAGTACTTC
d_gene: .
j_gene: TRBJ2-7
abundance: .
v_gene: TRBV12-3/TRBV12-4

CDR3aa: CASSLATSGGHTYEQYF
CDR3nt: TGCGCCAGCAGCTTGGCCACTAGCGGGGGCCACACCTACGAGCAGTACTTC
d_gene: TRBD2
j_gene: TRBJ2-7
abundance: .
v_gene: TRBV5-1

CDR3aa: CASSLVASGNEQFF
CDR3nt: TGCGCCAGCAGCTTGGTCGCTAGCGGTAATGAGCAGTTCTTC
d_gene: TRBD2
j_gene: TRBJ2-1
abundance: .
v_gene: TRBV5-1

CDR3aa: CASSLNGQPGGEAFF
CDR3nt: TGCGCCAGCAGCTTGAATGGACAGCCAGGGGGTGAAGCTTTCTTT
d_gene: TRBD1
j_gene: TRBJ1-1
abundance: .
v_gene: TRBV5-1

CDR3aa: CASMASGSSYNEQFF
CDR3nt: TGTGCCAGCATGGCTAGCGGGAGTTCCTACAATGAGCAGTTCTTC
d_gene: TRBD2
j_gene: TRBJ2-1
abundance: .
v_gene: TRBV6-5

CDR3aa: CASSVYEEQYF
CDR3nt: TGTGCCAGCAGTGTCTACGAAGAGCAGTACTTC
d_gene: .
j_gene: TRBJ2-7
abundance: .
v_gene: TRBV2

CDR3aa: CASRPNRATNEKLFF
CDR3nt: TGTGCCAGCAGGCCAAACAGGGCAACTAATGAAAAACTGTTTTTT
d_gene: .
j_gene: TRBJ1-4
abundance: .
v_gene: TRBV2

CDR3aa: CASSSEDRGGYGYTF
CDR3nt: TGTGCCAGCAGTTCAGAAGACAGGGGTGGGTATGGCTACACCTTC
d_gene: TRBD1
j_gene: TRBJ1-2
abundance: .
v_gene: TRBV27

CDR3aa: CASSSGLEYNEQFF
CDR3nt: TGTGCCAGCAGCTCAGGACTAGAGTACAATGAGCAGTTCTTC
d_gene: TRBD2
j_gene: TRBJ2-1
abundance: .
v_gene: TRBV11-2

CDR3aa: CASSSSPWETEAFF
CDR3nt: TGTGCCAGCAGTAGCAGTCCTTGGGAGACTGAAGCTTTCTTT
d_gene: .
j_gene: TRBJ1-1
abundance: .
v_gene: TRBV25-1

CDR3aa: CASGCGPITQNTEAFF
CDR3nt: TGTGCCAGCGGATGCGGCCCGATAACTCAGAACACTGAAGCTTTCTTT
d_gene: .
j_gene: TRBJ1-1
abundance: .
v_gene: TRBV25-1

CDR3aa: CASSEASAGLGNTIYF
CDR3nt: TGTGCCAGCAGTGAAGCGTCGGCAGGTCTTGGAAACACCATATATTTT
d_gene: .
j_gene: TRBJ1-3
abundance: .
v_gene: TRBV6-1

CDR3aa: CASRTATAYGYTF
CDR3nt: TGTGCCAGCAGGACGGCGACAGCCTATGGCTACACCTTC
d_gene: .
j_gene: TRBJ1-2
abundance: .
v_gene: TRBV2

CDR3aa: CATDGGESTDTQYF
CDR3nt: TGTGCCACCGACGGCGGGGAAAGCACAGATACGCAGTATTTT
d_gene: .
j_gene: TRBJ2-3
abundance: .
v_gene: TRBV2

CDR3aa: CASSDSGLARNEQFF
CDR3nt: TGTGCCAGCAGTGACTCGGGACTAGCGCGTAATGAGCAGTTCTTC
d_gene: TRBD2
j_gene: TRBJ2-1
abundance: .
v_gene: TRBV6-5

CDR3aa: CASSWGSGSTDTQYF
CDR3nt: TGTGCCAGCAGTTGGGGTAGCGGGAGCACAGATACGCAGTATTTT
d_gene: TRBD2
j_gene: TRBJ2-3
abundance: few
v_gene: TRBV2

CDR3aa: CASSQDHRPRDQPQHF
CDR3nt: TGTGCCAGCAGCCAAGATCACAGGCCCCGGGATCAGCCCCAGCATTTT
d_gene: .
j_gene: TRBJ1-5
abundance: .
v_gene: TRBV3-1/TRBV3-2

CDR3aa: CASSMASGGRKQFF
CDR3nt: TGTGCCAGTAGTATGGCTAGCGGGGGACGAAAGCAGTTCTTC
d_gene: TRBD2
j_gene: TRBJ2-1
abundance: .
v_gene: TRBV19

CDR3aa: CASSFMTSDEQFF
CDR3nt: TGTGCCAGCAGTTTTATGACTAGCGATGAGCAGTTCTTC
d_gene: TRBD2
j_gene: TRBJ2-1
abundance: .
v_gene: TRBV12-3/TRBV12-4

CDR3aa: CASSPKQGSGNTIYF
CDR3nt: TGTGCCAGTAGCCCTAAGCAGGGATCCGGAAACACCATATATTTT
d_gene: .
j_gene: TRBJ1-3
abundance: .
v_gene: TRBV19

CDR3aa: CASSFRAGVLHF
CDR3nt: TGTGCCAGCAGTTTTAGGGCAGGGGTATTGCACTTC
d_gene: .
j_gene: TRBJ2-7
abundance: .
v_gene: TRBV28